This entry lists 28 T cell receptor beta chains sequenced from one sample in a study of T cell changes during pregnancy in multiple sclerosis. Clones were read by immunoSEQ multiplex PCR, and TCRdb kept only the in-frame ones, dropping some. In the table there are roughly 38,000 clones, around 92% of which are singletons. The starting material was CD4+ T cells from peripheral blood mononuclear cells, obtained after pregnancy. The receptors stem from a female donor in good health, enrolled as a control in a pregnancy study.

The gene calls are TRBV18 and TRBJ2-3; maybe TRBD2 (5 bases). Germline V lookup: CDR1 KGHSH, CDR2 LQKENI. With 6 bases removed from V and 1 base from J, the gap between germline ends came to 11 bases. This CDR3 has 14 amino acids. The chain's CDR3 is CASSEAGRTDTQYF. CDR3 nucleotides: TGTGCCAGCTCGGAGGCGGGCCGCACAGATACGCAGTATTTT.

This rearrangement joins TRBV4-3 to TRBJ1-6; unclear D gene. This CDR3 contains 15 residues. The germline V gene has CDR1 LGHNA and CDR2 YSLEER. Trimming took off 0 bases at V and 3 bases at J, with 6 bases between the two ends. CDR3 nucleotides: TGCGCCAGCAGCCAAGAATCCGTCTATAATTCACCCCTCCACTTT. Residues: CASSQESVYNSPLHF.

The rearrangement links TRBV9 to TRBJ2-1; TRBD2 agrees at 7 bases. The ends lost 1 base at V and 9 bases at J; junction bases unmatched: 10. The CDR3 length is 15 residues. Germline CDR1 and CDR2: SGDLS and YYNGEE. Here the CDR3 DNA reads TGTGCCAGCAGCGTACAGTCAGCGGGAAGGGGTGAGCAGTTCTTC. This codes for CASSVQSAGRGEQFF.

The CDR3 DNA reads TGTGCCACCAGCCCGGACGGCAGGGCCGAGCAGTACTTC. It specifies CATSPDGRAEQYF. J is TRBJ2-7 and V is TRBV15; D may be TRBD1 (5 bases). CDR3 size: 13 residues. CDR1 is LNHNV, CDR2 YYDKDF, per germline (reference sequence). Trimming removed 5 bases at V and 6 bases at J, with 14 bases between.

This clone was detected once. The CDR3 here is CSAKDSTDTF. As DNA, the CDR3 is TGCAGTGCTAAGGACAGTACTGACACCTTC. The J gene is TRBJ1-2, the V gene TRBV20-1, with D maybe TRBD1 (6 bases). CDR3 length: 10 amino acids. From germline, CDR1 is DFQATT and CDR2 SNEGSKA (reference sequence). Trimming left V 4 bases short and J 12 bases short, with 12 bases between.

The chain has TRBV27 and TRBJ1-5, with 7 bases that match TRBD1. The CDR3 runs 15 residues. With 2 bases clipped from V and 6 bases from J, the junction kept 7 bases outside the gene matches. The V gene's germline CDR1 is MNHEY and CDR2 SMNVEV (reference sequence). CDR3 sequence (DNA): TGTGCCAGCAGTTTAGAGGGGGCCGTTGGTCAGCCCCAGCATTTT. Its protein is CASSLEGAVGQPQHF.

The CDR3 DNA sequence: TGCGCCAGCAGCTCGAATGAAAAACTGTTTTTT. This codes for CASSSNEKLFF. The J gene is TRBJ1-4, the V gene TRBV4-1; the D is unclear. CDR3 length: 11 residues. Germline CDR1 and CDR2: MGHRA and YSYEKL. V was cut by 5 bases and J by 5 bases, with 3 bases left in between.

The CDR3 region has the DNA TGTGCCAGCAGGCCTCCGGGACAGGCCCAAGAGACCCAGTACTTC. Its protein is CASRPPGQAQETQYF. This chain connects TRBV28 to TRBJ2-5, with TRBD1 matching 8 bases. The CDR3 sequence is 15 residues long. Germline V gene lookup returns CDR1 MDHEN and CDR2 SYDVKM. The ends lost 6 bases at V and 1 base at J; junction bases unmatched: 7.

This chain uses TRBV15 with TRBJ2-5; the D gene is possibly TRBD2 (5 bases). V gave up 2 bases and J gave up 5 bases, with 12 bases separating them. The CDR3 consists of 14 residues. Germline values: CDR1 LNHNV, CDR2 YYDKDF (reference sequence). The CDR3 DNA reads TGTGCCACCAGCAGAAATGGACTGCGCGAGACCCAGTACTTC. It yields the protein CATSRNGLRETQYF.

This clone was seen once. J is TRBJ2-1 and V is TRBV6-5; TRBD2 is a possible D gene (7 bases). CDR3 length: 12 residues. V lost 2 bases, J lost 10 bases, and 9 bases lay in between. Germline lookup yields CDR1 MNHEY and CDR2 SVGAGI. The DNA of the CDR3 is TGTGCCAGCAGTTACGGGGGGGCAGAGCAGTTCTTC. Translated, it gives CASSYGGAEQFF.

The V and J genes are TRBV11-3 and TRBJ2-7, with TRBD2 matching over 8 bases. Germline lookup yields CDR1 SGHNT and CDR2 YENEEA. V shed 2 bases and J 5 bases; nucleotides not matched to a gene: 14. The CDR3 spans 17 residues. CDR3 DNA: TGTGCCAGCAGCTTACTTCGGAGTACGGGGCGGGAGGACGAGCAGTACTTC. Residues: CASSLLRSTGREDEQYF.

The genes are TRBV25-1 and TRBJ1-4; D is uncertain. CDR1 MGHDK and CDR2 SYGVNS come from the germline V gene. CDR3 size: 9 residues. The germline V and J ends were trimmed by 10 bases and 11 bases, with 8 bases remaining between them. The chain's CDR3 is CATDGKLFF. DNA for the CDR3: TGTGCCACCGACGGGAAACTGTTTTTT.

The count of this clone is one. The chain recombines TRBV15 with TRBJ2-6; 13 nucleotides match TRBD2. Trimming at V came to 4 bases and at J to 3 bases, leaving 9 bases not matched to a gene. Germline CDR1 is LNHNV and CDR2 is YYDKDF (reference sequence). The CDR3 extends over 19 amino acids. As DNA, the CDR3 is TGTGCCACCAGCAACCCGGGGACTAGCGGGAAGTTTGGGGCCAACGTCCTGACTTTC. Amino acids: CATSNPGTSGKFGANVLTF.

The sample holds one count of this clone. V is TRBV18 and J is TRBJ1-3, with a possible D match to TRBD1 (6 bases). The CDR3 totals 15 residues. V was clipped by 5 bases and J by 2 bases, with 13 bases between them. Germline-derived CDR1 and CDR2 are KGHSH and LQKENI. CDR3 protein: CASSTVSGAGNTIYF. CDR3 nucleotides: TGTGCCAGCTCAACTGTATCAGGGGCTGGAAACACCATATATTTT.

CDR3 sequence reads: CASSDSRSGGYQPQHF. For the CDR3, the DNA is TGTGCCAGCAGTGACAGTAGGTCAGGGGGCTATCAGCCCCAGCATTTT. The chain combines TRBV25-1 with TRBJ1-5; 8 bases map to TRBD1. There are 16 residues in the CDR3. V lost 3 bases to trimming and J lost 5 bases; unmatched junction nucleotides: 9. Germline CDR1 and CDR2: MGHDK and SYGVNS.

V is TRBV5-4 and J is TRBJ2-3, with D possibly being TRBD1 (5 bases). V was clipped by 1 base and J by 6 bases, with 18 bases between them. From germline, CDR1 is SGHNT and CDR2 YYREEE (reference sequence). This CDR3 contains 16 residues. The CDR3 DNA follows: TGTGCCAGCAGCTTGAGTATTTCTGGGGCCGGGGATACGCAGTATTTT. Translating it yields CASSLSISGAGDTQYF.

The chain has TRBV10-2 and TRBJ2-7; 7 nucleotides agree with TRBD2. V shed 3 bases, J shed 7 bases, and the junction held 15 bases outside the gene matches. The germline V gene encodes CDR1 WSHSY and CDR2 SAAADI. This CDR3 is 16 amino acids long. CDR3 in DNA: TGCGCCAGCAGTGAAATGCACAGTACGGGGCGGGGGGAGCAGTACTTC. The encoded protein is CASSEMHSTGRGEQYF.

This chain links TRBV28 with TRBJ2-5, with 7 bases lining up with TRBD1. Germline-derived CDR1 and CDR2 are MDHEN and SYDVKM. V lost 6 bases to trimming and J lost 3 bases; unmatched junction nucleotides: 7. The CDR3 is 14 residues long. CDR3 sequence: CASSSGQSKETQYF. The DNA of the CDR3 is TGTGCCAGCAGCTCGGGACAGTCCAAAGAGACCCAGTACTTC.

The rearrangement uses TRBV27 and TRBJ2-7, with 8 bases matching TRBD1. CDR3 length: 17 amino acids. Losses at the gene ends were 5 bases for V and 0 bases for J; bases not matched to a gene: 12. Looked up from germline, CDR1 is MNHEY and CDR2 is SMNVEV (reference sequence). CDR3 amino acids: CASSQTRGRIVSYEQYF. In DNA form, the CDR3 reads TGTGCCAGCAGTCAAACCAGGGGGCGCATTGTCTCCTACGAGCAGTACTTC.

The CDR3 DNA reads as TGCGCCACCGAAGGACTAGCGGGGTTTAGCTCCTACGAGCAGTACTTC. Its protein product is CATEGLAGFSSYEQYF. This chain joins TRBV10-2 and TRBJ2-7; 12 nucleotides agree with TRBD2. The germline gives CDR1 WSHSY, CDR2 SAAADI. Losses at the gene ends were 10 bases for V and 0 bases for J; bases not matched to a gene: 10. The CDR3 is 16 amino acids.

CDR3: CASSKSRGAATNEKLFF. CDR3 coding DNA: TGTGCCAGCAGCAAATCTCGGGGGGCGGCAACTAATGAAAAACTGTTTTTT. The rearrangement links TRBV21-1 to TRBJ1-4. TRBV21-1 is a pseudogene locus. The CDR3 spans 17 residues.

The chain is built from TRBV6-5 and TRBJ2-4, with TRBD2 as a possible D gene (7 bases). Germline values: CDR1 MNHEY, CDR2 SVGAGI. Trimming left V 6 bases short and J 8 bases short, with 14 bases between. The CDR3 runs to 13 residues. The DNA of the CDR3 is TGTGCCAGCAGATCTACAGGGAGGGACATTCAGTACTTC. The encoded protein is CASRSTGRDIQYF.

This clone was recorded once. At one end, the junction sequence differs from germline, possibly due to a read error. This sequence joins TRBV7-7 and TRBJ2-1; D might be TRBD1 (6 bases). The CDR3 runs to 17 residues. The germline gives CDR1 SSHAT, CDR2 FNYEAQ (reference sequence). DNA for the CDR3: TGTGCTAGCAGCTTAAGCCGACTACAGGGTGGAAACAATGAGCAGTTCTTC. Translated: CASSLSRLQGGNNEQFF.

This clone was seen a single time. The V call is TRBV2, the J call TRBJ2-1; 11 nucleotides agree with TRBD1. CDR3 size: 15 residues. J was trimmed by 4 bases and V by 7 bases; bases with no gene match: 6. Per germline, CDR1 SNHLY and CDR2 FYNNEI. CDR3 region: CASIRDRGAYNEQFF. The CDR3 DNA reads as TGTGCCAGCATTCGGGACAGGGGGGCATACAATGAGCAGTTCTTC.

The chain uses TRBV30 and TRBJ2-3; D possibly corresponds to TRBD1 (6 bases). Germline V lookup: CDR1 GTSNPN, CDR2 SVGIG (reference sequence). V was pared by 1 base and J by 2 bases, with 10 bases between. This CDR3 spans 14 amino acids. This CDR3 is CAWSGQVPTDTQYF. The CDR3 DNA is TGTGCCTGGAGTGGACAGGTTCCCACAGATACGCAGTATTTT.

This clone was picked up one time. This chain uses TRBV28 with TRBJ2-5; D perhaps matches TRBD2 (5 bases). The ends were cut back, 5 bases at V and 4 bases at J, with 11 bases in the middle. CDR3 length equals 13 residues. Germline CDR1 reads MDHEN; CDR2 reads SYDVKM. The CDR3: CASSRGLGETQYF. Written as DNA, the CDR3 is TGTGCCAGCAGTAGAGGGTTGGGAGAGACCCAGTACTTC.

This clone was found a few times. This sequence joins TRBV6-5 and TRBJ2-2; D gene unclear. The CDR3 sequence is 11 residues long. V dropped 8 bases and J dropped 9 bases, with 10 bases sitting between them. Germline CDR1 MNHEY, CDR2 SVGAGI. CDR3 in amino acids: CASRSARELFF. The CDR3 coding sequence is TGTGCCAGCCGCAGCGCGAGGGAGCTGTTTTTT.

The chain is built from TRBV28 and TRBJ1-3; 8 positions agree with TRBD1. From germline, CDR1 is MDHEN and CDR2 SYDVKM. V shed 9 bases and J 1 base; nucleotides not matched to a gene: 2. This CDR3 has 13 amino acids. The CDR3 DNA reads TGTGCCAGTCGACAGGGGTCTGGAAACACCATATATTTT. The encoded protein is CASRQGSGNTIYF.